These T cell receptor beta chains were read from a single sample in a study of technical replicates of blood from a few donors. Sequencing was performed with immunoSEQ multiplex PCR; in TCRdb, only in-frame clones are kept and a portion is missing. The table lists under 100,000 clones, 94% of them singletons. Material: T cells isolated from PBMCs. These receptors originate from a human donor in good health. Each CDR3 is given with its conserved first and last residue. Fields, in order: clone size, J gene, V gene, D gene, CDR3 DNA, CDR3 protein. The D gene is left open where the match is weak. Clone size is given for some rows only: seen once, a few or many times, or a class if the clone is expanded.

NA TRBJ2-7 TRBV27 TRBD1 TGTGCCAGCAGTCCACGAAAACAGGACAGGGTGCCCCTCTTC CASSPRKQDRVPLF
NA TRBJ2-6 TRBV25-1 NA TGTGCCAGCAGTGAATTTTCAGGGCCTGGGGCCAACGTCCTGACTTTC CASSEFSGPGANVLTF
NA TRBJ2-2 TRBV27 NA TGTGCCAGCACTCTGGGACAGAACACCGGGGAGCTGTTTTTT CASTLGQNTGELFF
NA TRBJ2-7 TRBV28 TRBD1 TGTGCCAGCAGGGTTTGGACAGGGGACTACGAGCAGTACTTC CASRVWTGDYEQYF
once TRBJ1-5 TRBV18 NA TGTGCCAGCTCACCATTTGAGGTCGGCAATCAGCCCCAGCATTTT CASSPFEVGNQPQHF
NA TRBJ1-2 TRBV5-1 NA TGCGCCAGCAGCGCCGGGACCGTCGGGAGGTATGGCTACACCTTC CASSAGTVGRYGYTF
NA TRBJ1-5 TRBV19 TRBD1 TGTGCCAGTAGTATGATATCAGGGGGCCCTCAGCCCCAGCATTTT CASSMISGGPQPQHF
NA TRBJ1-1 TRBV10-1 NA TGCGCCAGCAGCGCAGGGAAGACTGAAGCTTTCTTT CASSAGKTEAFF
NA TRBJ2-1 TRBV2 TRBD1 TGTGCCAGCAGCAGGGGACAGGGGCTCTACAATGAGCAGTTCTTC CASSRGQGLYNEQFF
NA TRBJ1-4 TRBV5-1 NA TGCGCCAGCTCCCCGGGAGCAACTAATGAAAAACTGTTTTTT CASSPGATNEKLFF
NA TRBJ1-1 TRBV6-5 NA TGTGCCAGCAGTTACTCGGGCCAGGCCCGTGCTTTCTTT CASSYSGQARAFF
NA TRBJ2-1 TRBV11-2 NA TGTGCCAGCAAAGGAGGGGTACACAATGAGCAGTTCTTC CASKGGVHNEQFF
NA TRBJ1-5 TRBV27 NA TGTGCCAGCAGTTCCCTAGGGGACACTAGATTTCATAGCAATCAGCCCCAGCATTTT CASSSLGDTRFHSNQPQHF
NA TRBJ1-3 TRBV15 NA TGTGCCACCAGCAGAGATTGGGAGATCTCTGGAAACACCATATATTTT CATSRDWEISGNTIYF
NA TRBJ1-3 TRBV6-5 NA TGTGCCAGCAGTTACGGGGGGGTTAGTGGAAACACCATATATTTT CASSYGGVSGNTIYF
NA TRBJ2-1 TRBV6-5 NA TGTGCCAGCAGTTCCGGTCCATCCTACAATGAGCAGTTCTTC CASSSGPSYNEQFF
NA TRBJ1-1 TRBV5-1 NA TGCGCCAGCAGTTCCATCCTGGGGGCAGGGGAGACTGAAGCTTTCTTT CASSSILGAGETEAFF
once TRBJ1-4 TRBV6-5 NA TGTGCCAGCAGCCGAGGCATAACTAATGAAAAACTGTTTTTT CASSRGITNEKLFF
NA TRBJ2-7 TRBV11-3 NA TGTGCCAGCAGCTTGGGGACTCCCCGGAGGGGACAGGAGCAGTACTTC CASSLGTPRRGQEQYF
NA TRBJ1-4 TRBV5-1 NA TGCGCCAGCAGCTTGGCCGGGAGTCCTGAAAAACTGTTTTTT CASSLAGSPEKLFF
once TRBJ1-2 TRBV6-6 TRBD1 TGTGCCAGCAGTTACTTGACAGGGCCTGGCTACACCTTC CASSYLTGPGYTF
NA TRBJ2-1 TRBV19 TRBD1 TGTGCCAGTAGTATAGTTTGGACAGGGTACAATGAGCAGTTCTTC CASSIVWTGYNEQFF
NA TRBJ1-5 TRBV30 NA TGTGCCTGGACCTCAGGTGACCGTCAGAATCAGCCCCAGCATTTT CAWTSGDRQNQPQHF
NA TRBJ2-5 TRBV6-6 TRBD1 TGTGCCAGCAGTTACCCGGGACAGGGAAAGACCCAGTACTTC CASSYPGQGKTQYF
once TRBJ1-1 TRBV7-9 NA TGTGCCAGCAGACCTGCGACACGAAACACTGAAGCTTTCTTT CASRPATRNTEAFF
NA TRBJ2-1 TRBV19 TRBD1 TGTGCCAGTAGTATAGCAAGTCAGGGGGCCTACAATGAGCAGTTCTTC CASSIASQGAYNEQFF
NA TRBJ2-3 TRBV9 NA TGTGCCAGCAGCGTAGCTCCCACAGATACGCAGTATTTT CASSVAPTDTQYF
NA TRBJ1-2 TRBV5-4 TRBD1 TGTGCCAGCAGCGTAGGACAGGTTAAGGAGTTCTATGGCTACACCTTC CASSVGQVKEFYGYTF
NA TRBJ2-5 TRBV10-2 TRBD2 TGCGCCAGCAGTGAGTCCGCGCTAGCGGGACGTTGGCAGTACTTC CASSESALAGRWQYF
NA TRBJ1-6 TRBV5-6 TRBD1 TGTGCCAGCAGCCACGGGACAGGGTCAAATTCACCCCTCCACTTT CASSHGTGSNSPLHF
NA TRBJ2-3 TRBV11-2 NA TGTGCCAGCAGCTTTACTAGGCCAACAGATACGCAGTATTTT CASSFTRPTDTQYF
once TRBJ2-1 TRBV5-1 TRBD2 TGCGCCAGCAGCTTGGCCGCGGTTTCTAGCGGGGCAAATGAGCAGTTCTTC CASSLAAVSSGANEQFF
few TRBJ1-1 TRBV14 TRBD1 TGTGCCAGCAGCCCTCGAACAGGGGGGGAAGCTTTCTTT CASSPRTGGEAFF